This T cell receptor beta chain comes out of a study of T cells after posttransplantation cyclophosphamide. Sequencing used immunoSEQ multiplex PCR; TCRdb keeps in-frame clones, though not all of them. The sample lists some 20,000 clones, around 68% occurring once. Cyclophosphamide on days +3 and +4 followed busulfan-fludarabine conditioning and a marrow graft. Germline CDR1 SNHLY, CDR2 FYNNEI. This CDR3 comprises 16 residues. V lost 3 bases, J lost 11 bases, and 25 bases lay in between. Points from the study as a whole: Recipient CMV seropositivity and CMV reactivation strongly tracked TRB clonality. Later post-transplant blood repertoires were often dominated by donor CD8+ memory clones.

Turning to this clone: The antigen remains unidentified.

This sample comprised PBMCs, obtained after an allogeneic stem cell transplant with post-transplant cyclophosphamide. The source is a male patient in his thirties who received an allogeneic stem cell transplant from a related donor, was CMV-positive, and had acute GVHD only. Some T cells could come from the graft donor. The chain uses TRBV2 and TRBJ1-2; D not certain. The CDR3 DNA reads as TGTGCCAGCAGTGACCATCCAACTTCCCGCCTGAACCTATACACCTTC. As protein: CASSDHPTSRLNLYTF.